The clone carrying this T cell receptor (beta chain) has ten or more counts. This sample is part of a study of T-cell reconstitution after alpha-beta-depleted transplantation in children. Unique molecular identifiers were incorporated into the prepared TCRbeta library. TCRdb fed the PCR reads into MiXCR, producing one record per CDR3 protein. Of hundreds of thousands of distinct CDR3 sequences listed, 16% are singletons. The CDR3 has 12 residues. Germline loops: CDR1 ENHRY, CDR2 SYGVKD. V was trimmed by 1 base and J by 8 bases, leaving 8 bases between them. The V gene is TRBV10-3, the J gene TRBJ1-2; no clear D. The sequenced sample was PBMCs, mostly from graft donor cells, obtained 360 days after TCRalphabeta/CD19-depleted stem cell transplant. The TCR sequence derives from a boy under two years old who had a stem cell transplant for Wiskott-Aldrich syndrome, so the T cells may come from the graft donor. CDR3 bases: TGTGCCATCAGTGAGTACAATGAAGGCTACACCTTC. Its translation is CAISEYNEGYTF.